This T cell receptor (beta chain) was recovered during a study of PD-1 blockade in classical Hodgkin lymphoma. Overall study: Patients in the cohort were put on intravenous nivolumab, 3 mg/kg every 2 weeks.

Every patient was affected by relapse after autologous stem cell transplantation, while exposure to brentuximab vedotin was not uniform. TCRdb's copy holds only in-frame clones and misses some; the assay was immunoSEQ multiplex PCR. Among approximately 26,000 clones, over 65% were seen once, and the ten largest hold approximately 7.7%. Germline V CDR1 and CDR2: SQVTM, ANQGSEA. There are 11 residues in the CDR3. Trimming cost V 4 bases and J 7 bases, with 7 bases left between them. The rearrangement joins TRBV29-1 to TRBJ1-4, with a weak D call TRBD1 (5 bases). The clonotype comes from a human donor with classical Hodgkin lymphoma. The material was peripheral blood mononuclear cells (PBMCs), obtained before the second cycle of nivolumab. In DNA form, the CDR3 reads TGCAGCGTTGGGGGGACTGAAAAACTGTTTTTT. It yields the protein CSVGGTEKLFF.